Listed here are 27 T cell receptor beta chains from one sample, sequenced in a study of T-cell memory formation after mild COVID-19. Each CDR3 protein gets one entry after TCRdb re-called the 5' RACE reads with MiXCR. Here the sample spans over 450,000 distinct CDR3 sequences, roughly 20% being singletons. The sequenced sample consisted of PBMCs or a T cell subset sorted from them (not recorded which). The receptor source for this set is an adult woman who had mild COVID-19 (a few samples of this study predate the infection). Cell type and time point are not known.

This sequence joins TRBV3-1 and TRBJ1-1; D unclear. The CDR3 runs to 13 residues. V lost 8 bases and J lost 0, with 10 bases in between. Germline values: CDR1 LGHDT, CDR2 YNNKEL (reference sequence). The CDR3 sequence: CASARNMNTEAFF. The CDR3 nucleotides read TGTGCCAGCGCACGGAACATGAACACTGAAGCTTTCTTT.

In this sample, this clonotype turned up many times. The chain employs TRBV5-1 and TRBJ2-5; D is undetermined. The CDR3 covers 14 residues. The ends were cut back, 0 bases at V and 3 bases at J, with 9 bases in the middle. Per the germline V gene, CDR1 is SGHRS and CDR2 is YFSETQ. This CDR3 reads CASSLGHGEETQYF. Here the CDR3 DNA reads TGCGCCAGCAGCTTGGGACACGGTGAAGAGACCCAGTACTTC.

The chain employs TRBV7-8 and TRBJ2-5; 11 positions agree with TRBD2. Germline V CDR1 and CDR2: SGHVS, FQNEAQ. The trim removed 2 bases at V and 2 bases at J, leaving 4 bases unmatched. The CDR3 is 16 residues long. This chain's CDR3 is CASSLIAGGQQETQYF. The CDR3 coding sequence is TGTGCCAGCAGCTTAATAGCGGGGGGGCAGCAAGAGACCCAGTACTTC. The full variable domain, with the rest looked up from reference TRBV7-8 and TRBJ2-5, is GAGVSQSPRYKVAKRGQDVALRCDPISGHVSLFWYQQALGQGPEFLTYFQNEAQLDKSGLPSDRFFAERPEGSVSTLKIQRTQQEDSAVYLCASSLIAGGQQETQYFGPGTRLLVL.

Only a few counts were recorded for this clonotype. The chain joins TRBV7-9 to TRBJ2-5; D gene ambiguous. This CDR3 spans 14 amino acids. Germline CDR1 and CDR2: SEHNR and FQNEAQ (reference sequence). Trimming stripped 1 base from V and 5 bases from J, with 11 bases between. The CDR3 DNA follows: TGTGCCAGCAGCTTAGGCCGCCTGTGGGAGACCCAGTACTTC. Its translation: CASSLGRLWETQYF.

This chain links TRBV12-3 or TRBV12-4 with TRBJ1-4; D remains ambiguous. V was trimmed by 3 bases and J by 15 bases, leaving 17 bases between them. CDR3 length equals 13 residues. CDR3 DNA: TGTGCCAGCAGTTTGTCGCGGCGACAAACGATGTTTTTT. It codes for CASSLSRRQTMFF.

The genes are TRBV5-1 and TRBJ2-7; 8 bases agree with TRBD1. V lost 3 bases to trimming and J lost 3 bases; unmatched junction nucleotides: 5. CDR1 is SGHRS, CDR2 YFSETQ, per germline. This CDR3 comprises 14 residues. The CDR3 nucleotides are TGCGCCAGCAGCTCTGGGACAGGATACTACGAGCAGTACTTC. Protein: CASSSGTGYYEQYF.

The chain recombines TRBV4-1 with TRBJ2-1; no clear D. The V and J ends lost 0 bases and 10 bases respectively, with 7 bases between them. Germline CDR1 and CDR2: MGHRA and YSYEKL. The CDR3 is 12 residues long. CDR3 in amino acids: CASSQDRREQFF. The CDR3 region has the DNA TGCGCCAGCAGCCAAGACCGACGCGAGCAGTTCTTC.

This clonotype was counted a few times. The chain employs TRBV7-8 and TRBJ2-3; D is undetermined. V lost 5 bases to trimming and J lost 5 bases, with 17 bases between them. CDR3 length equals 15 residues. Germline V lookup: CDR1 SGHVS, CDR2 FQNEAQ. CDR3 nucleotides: TGTGCCAGCAGCCCCCCTCGGTGGGCCGGAGATACGCAGTATTTT. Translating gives CASSPPRWAGDTQYF.

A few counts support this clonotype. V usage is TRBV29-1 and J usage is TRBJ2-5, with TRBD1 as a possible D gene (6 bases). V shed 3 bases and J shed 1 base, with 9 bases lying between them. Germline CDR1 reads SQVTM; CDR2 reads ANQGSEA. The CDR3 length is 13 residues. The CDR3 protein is CSVEGDIQETQYF. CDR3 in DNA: TGCAGCGTTGAGGGGGACATCCAAGAGACCCAGTACTTC.

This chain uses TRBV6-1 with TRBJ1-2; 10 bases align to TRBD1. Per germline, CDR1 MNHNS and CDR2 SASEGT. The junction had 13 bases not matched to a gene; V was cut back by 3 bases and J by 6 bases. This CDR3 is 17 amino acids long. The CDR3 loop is CASSETLTGGIADGYTF. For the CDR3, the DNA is TGTGCCAGCAGTGAGACCCTGACAGGGGGCATTGCGGATGGCTACACCTTC.

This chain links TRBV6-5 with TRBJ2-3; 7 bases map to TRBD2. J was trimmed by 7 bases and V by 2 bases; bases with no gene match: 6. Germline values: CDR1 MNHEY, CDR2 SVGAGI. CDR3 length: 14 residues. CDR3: CASSYGTNSNTQYF. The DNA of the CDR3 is TGTGCCAGCAGTTACGGGACTAATTCGAATACGCAGTATTTT.

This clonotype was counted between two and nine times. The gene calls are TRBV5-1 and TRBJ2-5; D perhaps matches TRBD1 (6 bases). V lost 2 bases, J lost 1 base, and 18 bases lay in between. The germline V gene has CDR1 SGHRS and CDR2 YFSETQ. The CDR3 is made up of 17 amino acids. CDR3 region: CASSFDLQGGIQETQYF. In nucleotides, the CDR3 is TGCGCCAGCAGCTTTGACCTACAGGGTGGCATCCAAGAGACCCAGTACTTC.

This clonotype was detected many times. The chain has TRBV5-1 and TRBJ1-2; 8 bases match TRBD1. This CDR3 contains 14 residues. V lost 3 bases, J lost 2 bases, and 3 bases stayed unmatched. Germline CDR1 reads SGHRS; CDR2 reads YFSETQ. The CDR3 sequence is CASSSTGGNYGYTF. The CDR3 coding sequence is TGCGCCAGCAGCTCCACAGGGGGAAACTATGGCTACACCTTC.

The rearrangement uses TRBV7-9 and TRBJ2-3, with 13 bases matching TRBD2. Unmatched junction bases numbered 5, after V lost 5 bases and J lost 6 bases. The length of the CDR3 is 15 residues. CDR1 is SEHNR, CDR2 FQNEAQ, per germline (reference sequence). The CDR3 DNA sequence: TGTGCCAGCAGCCCAGGGACTAGCGGGAAGGATACGCAGTATTTT. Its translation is CASSPGTSGKDTQYF. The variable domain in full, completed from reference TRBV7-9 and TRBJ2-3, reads DTGVSQNPRHKITKRGQNVTFRCDPISEHNRLYWYRQTLGQGPEFLTYFQNEAQLEKSRLLSDRFSAERPKGSFSTLEIQRTEQGDSAMYLCASSPGTSGKDTQYFGPGTRLTVL.

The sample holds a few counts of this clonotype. The CDR3 bases are TGTGCCAGCAGACAGGACAGGCACAACACTGAAGCTTTCTTT. Amino acid sequence: CASRQDRHNTEAFF. The chain uses TRBV12-3 or TRBV12-4 and TRBJ1-1, with 7 bases lining up with TRBD1. The CDR3 has 14 amino acids. V gave up 6 bases and J gave up 2 bases; unmatched junction bases: 6.

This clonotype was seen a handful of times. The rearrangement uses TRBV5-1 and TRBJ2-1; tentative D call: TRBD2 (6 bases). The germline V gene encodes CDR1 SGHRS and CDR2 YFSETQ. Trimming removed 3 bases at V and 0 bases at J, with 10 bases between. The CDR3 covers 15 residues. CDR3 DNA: TGCGCCAGCAGCTCCATAGCGGACTCCTACAATGAGCAGTTCTTC. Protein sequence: CASSSIADSYNEQFF. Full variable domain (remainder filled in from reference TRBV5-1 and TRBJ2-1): KAGVTQTPRYLIKTRGQQVTLSCSPISGHRSVSWYQQTPGQGLQFLFEYFSETQRNKGNFPGRFSGRQFSNSRSEMNVSTLELGDSALYLCASSSIADSYNEQFFGPGTRLTVL.

CDR3 region: CASSELAGGPGEQFF. The CDR3 DNA follows: TGTGCCAGCAGTGAACTGGCGGGGGGGCCGGGTGAGCAGTTCTTC. V usage is TRBV25-1 and J usage is TRBJ2-1, with 9 bases fitting TRBD2. Unmatched junction bases numbered 8, after V lost 2 bases and J lost 9 bases. There are 15 residues in the CDR3. The germline V gene has CDR1 MGHDK and CDR2 SYGVNS.

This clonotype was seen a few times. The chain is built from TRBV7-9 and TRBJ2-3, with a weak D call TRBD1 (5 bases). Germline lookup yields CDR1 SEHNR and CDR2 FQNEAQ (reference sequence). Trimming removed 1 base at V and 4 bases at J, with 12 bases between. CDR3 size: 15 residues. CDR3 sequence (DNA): TGTGCCAGCAGCTTAGAGGGGCTAAGGGCAGATACGCAGTATTTT. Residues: CASSLEGLRADTQYF.

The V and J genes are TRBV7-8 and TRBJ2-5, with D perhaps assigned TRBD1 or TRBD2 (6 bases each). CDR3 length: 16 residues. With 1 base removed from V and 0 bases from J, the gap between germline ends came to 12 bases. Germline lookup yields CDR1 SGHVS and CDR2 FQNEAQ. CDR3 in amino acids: CASSLGYREDQETQYF. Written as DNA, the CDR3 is TGTGCCAGCAGCTTAGGTTACAGGGAGGACCAAGAGACCCAGTACTTC.

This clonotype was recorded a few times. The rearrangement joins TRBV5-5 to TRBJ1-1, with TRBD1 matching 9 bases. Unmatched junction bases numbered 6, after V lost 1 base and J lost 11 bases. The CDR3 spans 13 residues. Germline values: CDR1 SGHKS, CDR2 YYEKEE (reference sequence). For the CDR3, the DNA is TGTGCCAGCAGCTTGTTTCAGGGACAGGGCGCTTTCTTT. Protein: CASSLFQGQGAFF.

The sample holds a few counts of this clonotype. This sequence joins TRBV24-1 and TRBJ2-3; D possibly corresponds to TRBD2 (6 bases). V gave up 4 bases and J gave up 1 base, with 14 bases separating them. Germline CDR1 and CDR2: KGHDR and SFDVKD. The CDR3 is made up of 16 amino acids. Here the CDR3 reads CATSDPDGGRTDTQYF. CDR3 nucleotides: TGTGCCACCAGTGACCCTGACGGAGGGCGCACAGATACGCAGTATTTT.

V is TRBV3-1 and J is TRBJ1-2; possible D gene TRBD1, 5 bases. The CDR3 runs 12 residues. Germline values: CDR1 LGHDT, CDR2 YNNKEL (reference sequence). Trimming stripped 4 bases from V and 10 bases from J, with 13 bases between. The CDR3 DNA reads TGTGCCAGCAGCCCTGGAACAGGCCCCTACACCTTC. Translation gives CASSPGTGPYTF.

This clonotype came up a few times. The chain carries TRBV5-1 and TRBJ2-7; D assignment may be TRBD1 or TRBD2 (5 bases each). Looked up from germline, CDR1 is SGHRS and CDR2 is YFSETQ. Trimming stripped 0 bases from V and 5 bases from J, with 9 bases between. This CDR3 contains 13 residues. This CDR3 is CASSLGRDDEQYF. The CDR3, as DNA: TGCGCCAGCAGCTTGGGCAGGGACGACGAGCAGTACTTC. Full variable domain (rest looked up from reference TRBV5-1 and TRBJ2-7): KAGVTQTPRYLIKTRGQQVTLSCSPISGHRSVSWYQQTPGQGLQFLFEYFSETQRNKGNFPGRFSGRQFSNSRSEMNVSTLELGDSALYLCASSLGRDDEQYFGPGTRLTVT.

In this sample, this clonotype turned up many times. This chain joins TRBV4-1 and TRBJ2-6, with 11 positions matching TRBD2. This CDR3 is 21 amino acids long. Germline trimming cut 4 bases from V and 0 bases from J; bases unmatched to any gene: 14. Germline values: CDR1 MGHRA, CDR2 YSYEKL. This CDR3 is CASSRGLAGGTHPSGANVLTF. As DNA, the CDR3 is TGCGCCAGCAGCCGAGGTCTAGCGGGGGGAACCCATCCCTCTGGGGCCAACGTCCTGACTTTC.

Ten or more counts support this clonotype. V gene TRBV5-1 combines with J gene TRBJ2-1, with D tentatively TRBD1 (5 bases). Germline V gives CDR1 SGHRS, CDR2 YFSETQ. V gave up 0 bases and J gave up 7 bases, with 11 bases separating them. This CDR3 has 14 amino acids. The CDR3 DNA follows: TGCGCCAGCAGCTTGGAAACAGGTGGAAATGAGCAGTTCTTC. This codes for CASSLETGGNEQFF.

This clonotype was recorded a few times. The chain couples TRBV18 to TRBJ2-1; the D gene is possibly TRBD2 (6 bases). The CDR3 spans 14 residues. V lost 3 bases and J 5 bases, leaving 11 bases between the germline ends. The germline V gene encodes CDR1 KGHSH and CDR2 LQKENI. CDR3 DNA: TGTGCCAGCTCACCTTCTAGCGCCAACAATGAGCAGTTCTTC. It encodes CASSPSSANNEQFF.

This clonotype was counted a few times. The CDR3 spells CASSLVQAAGETQYF. The CDR3 coding sequence is TGTGCCAGCAGCTTGGTACAGGCGGCGGGTGAGACCCAGTACTTC. This chain links TRBV5-8 with TRBJ2-5, with D perhaps matching TRBD1 or TRBD2 (5 bases each). CDR1 is SGHTS and CDR2 is YDEGEE in the germline V gene. This CDR3 is 15 amino acids long. V shed 0 bases and J shed 5 bases, with 14 bases lying between them.